This passage covers 16 T cell receptor beta chains from one sample sequenced in a study of shared clonotypes between healthy human individuals. The method was immunoSEQ multiplex PCR; TCRdb's version includes in-frame clones alone and lacks a portion of them. Of roughly 640,000 clones listed, around 72% are singletons. Sequencing was performed on memory CD4+ T cells sorted from blood. Subset specified: CD45RA-negative fraction. The origin of the receptors is a woman aged 25 to 45 in good health.

V gene TRBV10-2 combines with J gene TRBJ2-7, with TRBD1 matching over 9 bases. The CDR3 sequence is 14 residues long. The ends lost 7 bases at V and 2 bases at J; junction bases unmatched: 6. The germline V gene encodes CDR1 WSHSY and CDR2 SAAADI. The CDR3 loop reads CASTLGQGPYEQYF. For the CDR3, the DNA is TGCGCCAGCACTCTCGGACAGGGGCCCTACGAGCAGTACTTC.

The chain recombines TRBV29-1 with TRBJ2-5; D gene uncertain. The CDR3 runs 15 residues. The V gene's germline CDR1 is SQVTM and CDR2 ANQGSEA. Trimming cost V 5 bases and J 3 bases, with 19 bases left between them. The CDR3 region is CSVSHPTGLEETQYF. In DNA form, the CDR3 reads TGCAGCGTTTCCCACCCAACTGGGCTTGAAGAGACCCAGTACTTC.

Written as DNA, the CDR3 is TGTGCCATCAGGGGGACTAGCGGGGAAGAGACCCAGTACTTC. As protein: CAIRGTSGEETQYF. V and J are TRBV10-3 and TRBJ2-5; 13 bases align to TRBD2. V shed 6 bases and J 3 bases; nucleotides not matched to a gene: 1. CDR1 and CDR2 from the germline V gene are ENHRY and SYGVKD. The CDR3 consists of 14 residues.

This clone has more than one count but fewer than ten. This rearrangement joins TRBV28 to TRBJ2-1, with D perhaps matching TRBD1 (5 bases). This CDR3 is built from 14 residues. The V and J ends lost 3 bases and 6 bases respectively, with 12 bases between them. Germline assignment: CDR1 MDHEN and CDR2 SYDVKM. CDR3 sequence (DNA): TGTGCCAGCAGTTTCCTATGGGGCGGCAATGAGCAGTTCTTC. Its protein product is CASSFLWGGNEQFF.

This chain joins TRBV11-2 and TRBJ2-1; D call uncertain. Trimming took off 4 bases at V and 5 bases at J, with 12 bases between the two ends. The CDR3 is 14 amino acids. CDR1 and CDR2 (germline): SGHAT, FQNNGV. The CDR3 nucleotides read TGTGCCAGCAGCTCCACGACAAGGCACAATGAGCAGTTCTTC. It translates to CASSSTTRHNEQFF.

This clone was observed once. The V gene is TRBV4-1, the J gene TRBJ1-4; D is ambiguous. The germline V gene has CDR1 MGHRA and CDR2 YSYEKL. This CDR3 is built from 15 residues. V lost 3 bases, J lost 0 bases, and 8 bases lay in between. CDR3 in amino acids: CASSQTLATNEKLFF. The CDR3 coding sequence is TGCGCCAGCAGCCAGACCCTTGCAACTAATGAAAAACTGTTTTTT.

This clone has only a few counts. The chain links TRBV5-6 to TRBJ2-4, with TRBD2 matching 10 bases. Germline V lookup: CDR1 SGHDT, CDR2 YYEEEE. V was clipped by 4 bases and J by 6 bases; unmatched bases: 10. The CDR3 consists of 16 residues. The CDR3 loop reads CASSAETSGSGNIQYF. The CDR3 DNA follows: TGTGCCAGCAGCGCCGAGACTAGCGGGTCGGGAAACATTCAGTACTTC.

The chain combines TRBV27 with TRBJ2-2; D possibly corresponds to TRBD1 (8 bases). The ends were cut back, 8 bases at V and 4 bases at J, with 23 bases in the middle. Germline CDR1 reads MNHEY; CDR2 reads SMNVEV (reference sequence). The CDR3 runs to 17 residues. Here the CDR3 reads CASGTTLNRGGTGELFF. The CDR3 nucleotides read TGTGCCAGCGGCACGACTTTAAACAGGGGGGGCACCGGGGAGCTGTTTTTT.

The count of this clone is one. This chain links TRBV29-1 with TRBJ2-7; D is unclear. This CDR3 contains 10 residues. The ends were cut back, 7 bases at V and 4 bases at J, with 8 bases in the middle. The germline CDR1 and CDR2 sequences are SQVTM and ANQGSEA. CDR3 bases: TGCAGCGGCCCTGAGTACGAGCAGTACTTC. Amino acid sequence: CSGPEYEQYF.

This clone was found once. Other DNA sequences in the sample encode the same CDR3. V is TRBV5-1 and J is TRBJ1-1, with 7 bases lining up with TRBD1. The ends lost 4 bases at V and 5 bases at J; junction bases unmatched: 8. CDR1 is SGHRS, CDR2 YFSETQ, per germline. This CDR3 region has 14 residues. The CDR3 bases are TGCGCCAGCAGCCCCGGACAGGAGGGGACTGAAGCTTTCTTT. This encodes CASSPGQEGTEAFF.

V gene TRBV6-1 combines with J gene TRBJ1-5; D is undetermined. V was pared by 6 bases and J by 0 bases, with 12 bases between. The CDR3 length is 15 residues. CDR1 is MNHNS and CDR2 is SASEGT in the germline V gene. CDR3 in amino acids: CASSSQLSSNQPQHF. Written as DNA, the CDR3 is TGTGCCAGCAGCTCCCAGCTATCTAGCAATCAGCCCCAGCATTTT.

The gene calls are TRBV7-9 and TRBJ2-1, with 8 nucleotides matching TRBD2. Germline V gene sequence: CDR1 SEHNR, CDR2 FQNEAQ (reference sequence). This CDR3 region has 14 residues. CDR3 sequence (DNA): TGTGCAGGGTTAAGCGGGAGCTCCTACAATGAGCAGTTCTTC. Amino acid sequence: CAGLSGSSYNEQFF. Full variable domain (missing parts from reference TRBV7-9 and TRBJ2-1): DTGVSQNPRHKITKRGQNVTFRCDPISEHNRLYWYRQTLGQGPEFLTYFQNEAQLEKSRLLSDRFSAERPKGSFSTLEIQRTEQGDSAMYLCAGLSGSSYNEQFFGPGTRLTVL.

This clone was seen a single time. As DNA, the CDR3 is TGTGCCAGCAGCCAATTTACTAGCGCAGAGACCCAGTACTTC. This gives the protein CASSQFTSAETQYF. This chain joins TRBV5-6 and TRBJ2-5; TRBD2 matches 7 bases. CDR1 and CDR2 (germline): SGHDT, YYEEEE. V trimming: 4 bases; J trimming: 4 bases; junction bases outside the gene matches: 7. The CDR3 has 14 residues.

This clone was observed a single time. V is TRBV6-6 and J is TRBJ1-3; TRBD1 matches 9 bases. The CDR3 is 16 residues long. The junction had 6 bases not matched to a gene; V was cut back by 2 bases and J by 4 bases. Per germline, CDR1 MNHNY and CDR2 SVGAGI (reference sequence). The CDR3 sequence is CASSYPYGTGGNTIYF. As DNA, the CDR3 is TGTGCCAGCAGTTACCCATACGGGACAGGGGGAAACACCATATATTTT.

The chain links TRBV5-6 to TRBJ2-7; the D call may be TRBD1 or TRBD2 (5 bases each). This CDR3 is 15 amino acids long. Germline V gene data show CDR1 as SGHDT and CDR2 as YYEEEE. V dropped 1 base and J dropped 2 bases, with 13 bases sitting between them. CDR3 sequence: CASSLKGTLTYEQYF. The DNA for the CDR3 is TGTGCCAGCAGCTTGAAGGGGACGTTGACCTACGAGCAGTACTTC.

The rearrangement links TRBV19 to TRBJ1-5, with D possibly matching TRBD1 (6 bases). CDR3 size: 16 residues. In germline, CDR1 is LNHDA, CDR2 SQIVND (reference sequence). The ends were cut back, 3 bases at V and 2 bases at J, with 14 bases in the middle. Here the CDR3 reads CASSMGRGVRNQPQHF. The CDR3 coding sequence is TGTGCCAGTAGTATGGGAAGGGGGGTCCGCAATCAGCCCCAGCATTTT.